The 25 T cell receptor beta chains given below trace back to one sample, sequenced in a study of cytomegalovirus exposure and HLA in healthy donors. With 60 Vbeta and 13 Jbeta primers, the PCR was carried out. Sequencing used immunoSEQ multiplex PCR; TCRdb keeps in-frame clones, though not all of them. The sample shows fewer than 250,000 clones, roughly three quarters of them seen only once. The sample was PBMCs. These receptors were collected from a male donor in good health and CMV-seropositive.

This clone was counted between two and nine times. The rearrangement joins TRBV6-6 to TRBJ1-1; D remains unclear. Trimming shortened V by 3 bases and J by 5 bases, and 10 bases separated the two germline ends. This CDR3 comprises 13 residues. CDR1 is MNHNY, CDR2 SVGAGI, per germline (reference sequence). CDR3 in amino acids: CASSYNGGTEAFF. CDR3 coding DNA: TGTGCCAGCAGTTATAACGGCGGGACTGAAGCTTTCTTT.

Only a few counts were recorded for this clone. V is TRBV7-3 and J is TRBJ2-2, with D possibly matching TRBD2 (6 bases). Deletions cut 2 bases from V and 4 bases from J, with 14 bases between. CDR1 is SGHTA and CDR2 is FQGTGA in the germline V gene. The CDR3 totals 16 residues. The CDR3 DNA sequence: TGTGCCAGCAGCTTAGGCGGGGCAACGGGCACCGGGGAGCTGTTTTTT. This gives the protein CASSLGGATGTGELFF.

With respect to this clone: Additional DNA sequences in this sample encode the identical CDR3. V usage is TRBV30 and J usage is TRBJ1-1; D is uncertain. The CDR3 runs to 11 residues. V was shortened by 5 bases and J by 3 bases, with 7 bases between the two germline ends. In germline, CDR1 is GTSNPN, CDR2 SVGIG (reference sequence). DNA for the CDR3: TGTGCCTGGTCCCGGGACACTGAAGCTTTCTTT. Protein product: CAWSRDTEAFF.

In nucleotides, the CDR3 is TGTGCCATCAGTGAGTCGGGTAGCGGGTCCTCAGATACGCAGTATTTT. It is translated as CAISESGSGSSDTQYF. The chain employs TRBV10-3 and TRBJ2-3, with 7 bases that match TRBD2. Germline V gene sequence: CDR1 ENHRY, CDR2 SYGVKD. The J segment lost 4 bases and the V segment lost 0 bases, leaving 7 bases of the junction unmatched. CDR3 length: 16 residues.

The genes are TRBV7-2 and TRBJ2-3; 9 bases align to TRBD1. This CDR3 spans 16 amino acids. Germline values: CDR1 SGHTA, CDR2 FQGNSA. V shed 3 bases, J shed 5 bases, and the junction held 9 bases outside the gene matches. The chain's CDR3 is CASSFAGQGGGDTQYF. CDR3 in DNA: TGTGCCAGCAGCTTTGCGGGACAGGGTGGGGGAGATACGCAGTATTTT.

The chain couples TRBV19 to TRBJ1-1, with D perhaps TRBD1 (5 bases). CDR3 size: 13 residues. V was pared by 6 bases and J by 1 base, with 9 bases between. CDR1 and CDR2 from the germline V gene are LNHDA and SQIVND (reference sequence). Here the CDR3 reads CASRPQGNTEAFF. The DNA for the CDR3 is TGTGCCAGTAGGCCGCAGGGGAACACTGAAGCTTTCTTT.

CDR3 in amino acids: CASSPGTGGEQFF. The DNA for the CDR3 is TGTGCCAGCAGTCCCGGGACCGGAGGGGAGCAGTTCTTC. J is TRBJ2-1 and V is TRBV28; TRBD2 is a possible D gene (6 bases). The CDR3 is 13 residues long. Germline-derived CDR1 and CDR2 are MDHEN and SYDVKM. The V and J ends lost 5 bases and 10 bases respectively, with 15 bases between them.

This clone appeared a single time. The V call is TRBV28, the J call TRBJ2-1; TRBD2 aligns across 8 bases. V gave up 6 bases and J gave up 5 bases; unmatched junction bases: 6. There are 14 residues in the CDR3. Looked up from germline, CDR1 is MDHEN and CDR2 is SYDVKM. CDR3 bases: TGTGCCAGCAGACAACCGGGACTAGACAATGAGCAGTTCTTC. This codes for CASRQPGLDNEQFF.

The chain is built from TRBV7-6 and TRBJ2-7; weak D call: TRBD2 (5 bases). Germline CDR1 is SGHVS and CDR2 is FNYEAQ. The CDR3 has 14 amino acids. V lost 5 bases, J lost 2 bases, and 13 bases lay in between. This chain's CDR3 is CASSTRTGTYEQYF. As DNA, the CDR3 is TGTGCCAGCAGCACCCGGACTGGAACCTACGAGCAGTACTTC.

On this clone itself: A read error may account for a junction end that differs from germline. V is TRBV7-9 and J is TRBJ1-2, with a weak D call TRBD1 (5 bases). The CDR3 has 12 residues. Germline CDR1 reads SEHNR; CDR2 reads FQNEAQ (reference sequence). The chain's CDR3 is CPSSELTDGYTF. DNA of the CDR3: TGTCCCAGCAGCGAATTGACAGATGGCTACACCTTC.

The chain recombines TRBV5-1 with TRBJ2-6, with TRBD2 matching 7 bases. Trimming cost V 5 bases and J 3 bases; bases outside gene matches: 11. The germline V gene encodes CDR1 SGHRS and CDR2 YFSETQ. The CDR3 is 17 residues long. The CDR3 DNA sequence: TGCGCCAGCAGATCGGACGGTGGGGGGGGTGGGGCCAACGTCCTGACTTTC. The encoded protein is CASRSDGGGGGANVLTF.

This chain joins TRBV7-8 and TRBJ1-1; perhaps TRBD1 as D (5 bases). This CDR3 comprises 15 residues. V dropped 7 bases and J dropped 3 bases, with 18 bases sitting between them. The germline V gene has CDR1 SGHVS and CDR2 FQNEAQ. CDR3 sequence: CASIPSGAIHTEAFF. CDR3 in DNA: TGTGCCAGCATCCCAAGTGGGGCGATTCACACTGAAGCTTTCTTT.

CDR3 region: CASSKTGGDRASYEQYF. The CDR3 nucleotides read TGTGCCAGTAGTAAGACCGGCGGGGACAGGGCTTCCTACGAGCAGTACTTC. The chain joins TRBV19 to TRBJ2-7; the match to TRBD1 covers 9 bases. J was trimmed by 1 base and V by 4 bases; bases with no gene match: 11. Per the germline V gene, CDR1 is LNHDA and CDR2 is SQIVND (reference sequence). The CDR3 runs 17 residues.

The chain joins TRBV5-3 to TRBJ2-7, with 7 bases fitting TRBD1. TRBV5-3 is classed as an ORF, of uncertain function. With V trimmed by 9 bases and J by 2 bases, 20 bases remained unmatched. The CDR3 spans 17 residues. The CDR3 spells CANPPTPGQWVPYEQYF. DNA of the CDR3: TGTGCCAATCCCCCAACCCCGGGACAGTGGGTACCCTACGAGCAGTACTTC.

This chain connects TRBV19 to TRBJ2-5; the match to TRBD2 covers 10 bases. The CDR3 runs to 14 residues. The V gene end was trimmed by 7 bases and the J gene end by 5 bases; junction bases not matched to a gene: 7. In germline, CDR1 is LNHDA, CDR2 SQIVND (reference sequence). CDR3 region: CASTTAGGQETQYF. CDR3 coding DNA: TGTGCCAGTACGACAGCGGGGGGGCAGGAGACCCAGTACTTC.

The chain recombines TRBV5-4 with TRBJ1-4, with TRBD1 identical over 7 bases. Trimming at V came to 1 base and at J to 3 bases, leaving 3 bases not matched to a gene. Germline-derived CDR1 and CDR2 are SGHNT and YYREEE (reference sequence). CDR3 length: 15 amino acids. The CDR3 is CASSLSTGANEKLFF. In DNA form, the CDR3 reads TGTGCCAGCAGCTTGTCAACAGGGGCTAATGAAAAACTGTTTTTT.

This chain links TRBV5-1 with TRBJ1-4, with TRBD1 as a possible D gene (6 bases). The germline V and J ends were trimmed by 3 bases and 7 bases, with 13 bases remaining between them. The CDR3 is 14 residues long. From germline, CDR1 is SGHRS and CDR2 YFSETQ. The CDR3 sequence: CASSSSGVGEKLFF. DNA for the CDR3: TGCGCCAGCAGCTCTTCAGGGGTGGGTGAAAAACTGTTTTTT.

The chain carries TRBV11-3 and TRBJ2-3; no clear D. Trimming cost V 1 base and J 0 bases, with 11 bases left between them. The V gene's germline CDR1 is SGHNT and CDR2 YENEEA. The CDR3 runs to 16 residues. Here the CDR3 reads CASSLGLDPSTDTQYF. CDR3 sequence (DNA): TGTGCCAGCAGCTTAGGCCTAGACCCAAGCACAGATACGCAGTATTTT. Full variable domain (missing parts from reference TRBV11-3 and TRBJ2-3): EAGVVQSPRYKIIEKKQPVAFWCNPISGHNTLYWYLQNLGQGPELLIRYENEEAVDDSQLPKDRFSAERLKGVDSTLKIQPAELGDSAVYLCASSLGLDPSTDTQYFGPGTRLTVL.

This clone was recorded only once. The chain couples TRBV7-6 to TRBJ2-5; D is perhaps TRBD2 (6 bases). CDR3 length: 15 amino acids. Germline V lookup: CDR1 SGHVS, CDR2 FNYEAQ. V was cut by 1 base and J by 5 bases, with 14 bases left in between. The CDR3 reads CASSLVGRGRETQYF. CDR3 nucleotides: TGTGCCAGCAGCTTAGTGGGGCGGGGTAGGGAGACCCAGTACTTC.

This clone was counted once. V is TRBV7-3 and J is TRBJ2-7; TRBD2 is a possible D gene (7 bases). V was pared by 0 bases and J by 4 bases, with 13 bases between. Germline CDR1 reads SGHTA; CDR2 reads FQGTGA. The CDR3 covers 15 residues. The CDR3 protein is CASSLTGGGPYEQYF. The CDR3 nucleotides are TGTGCCAGCAGCTTAACGGGGGGGGGCCCTTACGAGCAGTACTTC.

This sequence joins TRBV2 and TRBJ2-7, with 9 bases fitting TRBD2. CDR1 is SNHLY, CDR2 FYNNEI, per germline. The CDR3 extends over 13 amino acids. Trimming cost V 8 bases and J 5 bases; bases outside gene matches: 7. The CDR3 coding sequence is TGTGCCAGCGTGTTAGCGGGAGAAGACGAGCAGTACTTC. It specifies CASVLAGEDEQYF. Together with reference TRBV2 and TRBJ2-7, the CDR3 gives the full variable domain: EPEVTQTPSHQVTQMGQEVILRCVPISNHLYFYWYRQILGQKVEFLVSFYNNEISEKSEIFDDQFSVERPDGSNFTLKIRSTKLEDSAMYFCASVLAGEDEQYFGPGTRLTVT.

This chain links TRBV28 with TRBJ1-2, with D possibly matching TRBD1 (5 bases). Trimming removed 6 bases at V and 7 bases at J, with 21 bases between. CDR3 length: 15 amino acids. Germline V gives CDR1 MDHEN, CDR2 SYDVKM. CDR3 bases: TGTGCCAGCAGAATCCCGTCTGGGGCGTTTAGTGGCTACACCTTC. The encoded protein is CASRIPSGAFSGYTF.

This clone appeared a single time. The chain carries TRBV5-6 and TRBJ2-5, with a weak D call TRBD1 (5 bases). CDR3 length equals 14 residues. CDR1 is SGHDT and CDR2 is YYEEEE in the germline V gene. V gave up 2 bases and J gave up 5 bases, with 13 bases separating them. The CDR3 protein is CASSFGAVPETQYF. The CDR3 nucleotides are TGTGCCAGCAGCTTTGGGGCGGTCCCGGAGACCCAGTACTTC.

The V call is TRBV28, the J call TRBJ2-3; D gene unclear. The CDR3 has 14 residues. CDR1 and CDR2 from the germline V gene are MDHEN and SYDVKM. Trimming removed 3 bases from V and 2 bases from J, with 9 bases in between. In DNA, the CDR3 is TGTGCCAGCAGTTTCGATAGTTCCACAGATACGCAGTATTTT. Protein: CASSFDSSTDTQYF.

This CDR3 reads CASSVDGRGGSTAKNIQYF. The CDR3 coding sequence is TGTGCCAGCAGCGTAGATGGGCGGGGGGGCTCAACGGCCAAAAACATTCAGTACTTC. The chain recombines TRBV9 with TRBJ2-4; 9 bases fit TRBD2. V trimming: 0 bases; J trimming: 1 base; junction bases outside the gene matches: 11. CDR1 and CDR2 from the germline V gene are SGDLS and YYNGEE. CDR3 length equals 19 residues.